The clone carrying this T cell receptor beta chain was counted many times. Its antigen remains unidentified. TCRbeta library preparation incorporated unique molecular identifiers. TCRdb called the PCR reads again in MiXCR, with one record for every CDR3 protein. In the table there are tens of thousands of distinct CDR3 sequences, 6.3% of which are singletons. The germline V gene has CDR1 DFQATT and CDR2 SNEGSKA (reference sequence). The V and J ends lost 6 bases and 2 bases, in that order; junction bases with no gene match: 4. This CDR3 contains 13 residues. This sample is drawn from a study of T-cell reconstitution after alpha-beta-depleted transplantation in children. Study conclusions and caveats: The study traced high day-60 TCRbeta diversity in some patients to surviving recipient T cells and thymic progenitors.

This chain links TRBV20-1 with TRBJ2-3; TRBD2 matches 8 bases. Sequencing used PBMCs, mostly from graft donor cells, obtained 180 days after TCRalphabeta/CD19-depleted stem cell transplant. This receptor was identified in a male patient between 5 and 17 years old who had a stem cell transplant for acute myeloid leukemia, so the T cells may come from the graft donor. CDR3 in DNA: TGCAGTGCCGCGGGAGGAGACACAGATACGCAGTATTTT. It specifies CSAAGGDTDTQYF.